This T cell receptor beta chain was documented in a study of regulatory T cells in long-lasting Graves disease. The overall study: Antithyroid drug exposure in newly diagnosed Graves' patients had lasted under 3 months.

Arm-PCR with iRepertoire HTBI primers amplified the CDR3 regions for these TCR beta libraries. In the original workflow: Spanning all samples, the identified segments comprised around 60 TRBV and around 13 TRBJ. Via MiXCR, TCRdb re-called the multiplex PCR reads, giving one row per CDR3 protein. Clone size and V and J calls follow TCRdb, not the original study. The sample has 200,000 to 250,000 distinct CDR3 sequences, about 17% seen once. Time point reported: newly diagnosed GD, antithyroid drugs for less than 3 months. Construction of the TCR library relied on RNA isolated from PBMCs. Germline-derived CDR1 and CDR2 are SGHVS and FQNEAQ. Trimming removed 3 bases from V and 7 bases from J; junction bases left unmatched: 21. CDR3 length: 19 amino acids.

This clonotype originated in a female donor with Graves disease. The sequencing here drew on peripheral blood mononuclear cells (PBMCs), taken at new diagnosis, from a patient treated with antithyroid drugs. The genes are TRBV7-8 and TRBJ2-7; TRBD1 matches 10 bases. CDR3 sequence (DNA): TGTGCCAGCAGCTTTCAAGGGGCGTTTGTGGGACAGGGGAGAAGGGAGCAGTACTTC. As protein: CASSFQGAFVGQGRREQYF.